This is a list of T cell receptor beta chains from one sample in a study of shared clonotypes between healthy human individuals. Using immunoSEQ multiplex PCR, the repertoire was profiled, and TCRdb retains in-frame clones only, with some absent. The sample consists of around 560,000 clones, 85% to 95% of them appearing once. Sequenced sample: naive CD8+ T cells sorted from blood. The receptors come from a woman in her twenties or thirties in good health. Each CDR3 is given with its conserved first and last residue. D genes are given only for firm matches. Some rows have no size entry. The others give once, few or many, or a class for an expanded clone.

DNA: TGCAGCGTGACTAGCGGGAACTACTACGAGCAGTACTTC
CDR3: CSVTSGNYYEQYF
D: TRBD2
V: TRBV29-1
J: TRBJ2-7
size: once
length: 13

DNA: TGTGCCAGCAGCTCGGACAGGGCTGGAAACACCATATATTTT
CDR3: CASSSDRAGNTIYF
D: TRBD1
V: TRBV7-9
J: TRBJ1-3
size: NA
length: 14

DNA: TGTGCCAGTGGGATCCTGAACACCGGGGAGCTGTTTTTT
CDR3: CASGILNTGELFF
D: NA
V: TRBV6-1
J: TRBJ2-2
size: NA
length: 13

DNA: TGTGCCAGCAGTGAGGGGTCCTACAATGAGCAGTTCTTC
CDR3: CASSEGSYNEQFF
D: NA
V: TRBV2
J: TRBJ2-1
size: NA
length: 13

DNA: TGTGCCAGCAGCTTGTTGGGGAGCCGGGAAGCTTTCTTT
CDR3: CASSLLGSREAFF
D: NA
V: TRBV5-6
J: TRBJ1-1
size: NA
length: 13

DNA: TGTGCCAGCAGCTTACGGGCGTTGCGGGACTACGAGCAGTACTTC
CDR3: CASSLRALRDYEQYF
D: NA
V: TRBV7-3
J: TRBJ2-7
size: NA
length: 15

DNA: TGTGCCAGCAGTTTCAGGCGGGCCTCCTACGAGCAGTACTTC
CDR3: CASSFRRASYEQYF
D: NA
V: TRBV27
J: TRBJ2-7
size: NA
length: 14

DNA: TGTGCCAGCAGCCAAGAGCTTAGACAGGCAAATCAGCCCCAGCATTTT
CDR3: CASSQELRQANQPQHF
D: NA
V: TRBV4-2
J: TRBJ1-5
size: NA
length: 16

DNA: TGTGCCAGCAGCCCCTTCAGGTCAGGGGGGAACACTGAAGCTTTCTTT
CDR3: CASSPFRSGGNTEAFF
D: TRBD1
V: TRBV7-2
J: TRBJ1-1
size: NA
length: 16

DNA: TGTGCCAGCAGTTACAATTATGGCGGGGAGCTGTTTTTT
CDR3: CASSYNYGGELFF
D: NA
V: TRBV6-6
J: TRBJ2-2
size: NA
length: 13

DNA: TGTGCCAGCAGCTTGTACGGGACCGAACGTTACGAGCAGTACTTC
CDR3: CASSLYGTERYEQYF
D: NA
V: TRBV11-2
J: TRBJ2-7
size: NA
length: 15

DNA: TGCGCCAGCAGCCAAGACAGGACAGGGAGCTCCTACGAGCAGTACTTC
CDR3: CASSQDRTGSSYEQYF
D: TRBD1
V: TRBV4-1
J: TRBJ2-7
size: NA
length: 16

DNA: TGTGCCTGGGACAGCTACCTAGGCGATACGCAGTATTTT
CDR3: CAWDSYLGDTQYF
D: NA
V: TRBV30
J: TRBJ2-3
size: NA
length: 13

DNA: TGTGCCAGCAGCCCCACCTCTCTGAGGAGCTCCTACAATGAGCAGTTCTTC
CDR3: CASSPTSLRSSYNEQFF
D: NA
V: TRBV9
J: TRBJ2-1
size: NA
length: 17

DNA: TGTGCCAGCAGCACAGGGTGGGACGAGCAGTACTTC
CDR3: CASSTGWDEQYF
D: NA
V: TRBV7-6
J: TRBJ2-7
size: NA
length: 12

DNA: TGTGCCTGGAGTAGACCCAGACCCTCTGGAAACACCATATATTTT
CDR3: CAWSRPRPSGNTIYF
D: NA
V: TRBV30
J: TRBJ1-3
size: NA
length: 15

DNA: TGTGCCAGCAGCGCCTTAGCGGGAGCCACCGGGGAGCTGTTTTTT
CDR3: CASSALAGATGELFF
D: TRBD2
V: TRBV7-8
J: TRBJ2-2
size: NA
length: 15

DNA: TGTGCCAGCAGCTTTGGACTAGCGGGACCAGATACGCAGTATTTT
CDR3: CASSFGLAGPDTQYF
D: TRBD2
V: TRBV11-3
J: TRBJ2-3
size: NA
length: 15

DNA: TGTGCCAGCAGTTTAGGGCAGACAACTAATGAAAAACTGTTTTTT
CDR3: CASSLGQTTNEKLFF
D: NA
V: TRBV27
J: TRBJ1-4
size: NA
length: 15

DNA: TGTGCCAGCAGCCCTTCGGGAGCTGAAGCTTTCTTT
CDR3: CASSPSGAEAFF
D: NA
V: TRBV7-9
J: TRBJ1-1
size: NA
length: 12

DNA: TGTGCCAGCTCCACCGCGGGGCTTTCCTACGAGCAGTACTTC
CDR3: CASSTAGLSYEQYF
D: NA
V: TRBV18
J: TRBJ2-7
size: NA
length: 14

DNA: TGTGCCAGCAGCAATAACCACAGGACAGGGATCAATCAGCCCCAGCATTTT
CDR3: CASSNNHRTGINQPQHF
D: TRBD1
V: TRBV7-9
J: TRBJ1-5
size: NA
length: 17

DNA: TGTGCCAGCAGCGTGGACAGTTCCTGGGAAGCTTTCTTT
CDR3: CASSVDSSWEAFF
D: NA
V: TRBV28
J: TRBJ1-1
size: once
length: 13

DNA: TGTGCCAGCAGTTTAAGCCGGGTAGAGACCCAGTACTTC
CDR3: CASSLSRVETQYF
D: NA
V: TRBV6-5
J: TRBJ2-5
size: NA
length: 13

DNA: TGTGCCAGCAGCCACGACGATCTAGCGGGAGAGTTTAATGAGCAGTTCTTC
CDR3: CASSHDDLAGEFNEQFF
D: TRBD2
V: TRBV7-2
J: TRBJ2-1
size: NA
length: 17

DNA: TGTGCCAGCAGTTTGGGAGGCGGGAGTGTCTACGAGCAGTACTTC
CDR3: CASSLGGGSVYEQYF
D: TRBD2
V: TRBV27
J: TRBJ2-7
size: NA
length: 15

DNA: TGCGCCAGCAGCTATCCACCCAACAATGAGCAGTTCTTC
CDR3: CASSYPPNNEQFF
D: NA
V: TRBV5-1
J: TRBJ2-1
size: once
length: 13

DNA: TGTGCCAGCAGTTATGGCCTGGGGGGTGAAAAACTGTTTTTT
CDR3: CASSYGLGGEKLFF
D: NA
V: TRBV27
J: TRBJ1-4
size: NA
length: 14

DNA: TGTGCCAGTAGTACTAGCGGAGTTAGCACAGATACGCAGTATTTT
CDR3: CASSTSGVSTDTQYF
D: TRBD2
V: TRBV27
J: TRBJ2-3
size: NA
length: 15

DNA: TGTGCCAGCAGTTTTTCCTCCCTACTCGGTGAGCAGTTCTTC
CDR3: CASSFSSLLGEQFF
D: NA
V: TRBV27
J: TRBJ2-1
size: NA
length: 14

DNA: TGTGCCAGCAGCGGATGGACAGAAAGCAACTATGGCTACACCTTC
CDR3: CASSGWTESNYGYTF
D: NA
V: TRBV9
J: TRBJ1-2
size: NA
length: 15